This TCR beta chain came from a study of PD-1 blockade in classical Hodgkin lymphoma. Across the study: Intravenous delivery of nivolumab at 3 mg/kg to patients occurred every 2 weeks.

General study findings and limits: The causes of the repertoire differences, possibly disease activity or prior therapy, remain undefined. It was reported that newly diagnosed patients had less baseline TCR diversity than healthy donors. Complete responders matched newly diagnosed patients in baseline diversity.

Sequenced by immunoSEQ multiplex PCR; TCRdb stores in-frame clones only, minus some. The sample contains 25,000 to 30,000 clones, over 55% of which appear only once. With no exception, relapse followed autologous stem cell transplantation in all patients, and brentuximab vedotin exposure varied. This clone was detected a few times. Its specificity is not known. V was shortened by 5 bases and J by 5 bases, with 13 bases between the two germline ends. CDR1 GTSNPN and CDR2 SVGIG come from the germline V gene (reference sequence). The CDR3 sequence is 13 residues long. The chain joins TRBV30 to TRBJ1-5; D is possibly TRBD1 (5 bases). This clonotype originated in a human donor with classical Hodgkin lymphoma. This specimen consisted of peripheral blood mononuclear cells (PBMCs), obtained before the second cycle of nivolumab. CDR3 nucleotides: TGTGCCTGGGGGTCCGACAGACATCAGCCCCAGCATTTT. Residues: CAWGSDRHQPQHF.